This record covers a single TCR beta chain. Its antigen remains unidentified. Within one base of it there is no much larger clone, and no base qualities were kept. V was cut back by 4 bases and J by 6 bases, leaving a gap of 16 bases between them. From its cysteine to its phenylalanine, the CDR3 spans 14 amino acids. The CDR3 DNA has 42 bases and is translated from base 1. Based on the germline V gene, the CDR1 and CDR2 sequences are SGHRS and YFSETQ. The sample is drawn from a study of T cell responses to AZD1222 COVID-19 vaccine (dated by TCRdb to about 2021). For the study in its entirety: Because spike-specific TCR depth and breadth did not differ between the two schedules, AZD1222 recipients who got a second dose at roughly 4 weeks were pooled with those who got a second dose at roughly 12 weeks. TCR sequencing was performed for 230 to 250 trial participants, of whom about 200 were given two doses of AZD1222 and some 26 were given two doses of MenACWY control vaccine. Trial participants were enrolled by age into subgroups of 18-55, 56-69 and 70-plus years, and roughly 150, 30 and 60 TCR-sequenced participants, respectively, were included in these subgroups.

The time point label, read with the paper, signifies: baseline before first vaccination. Vaccinee samples came from UK trials COV001 and COV002, including a single-blind randomized controlled phase 2/3 trial of AZD1222 (ChAdOx1 nCoV-19) in healthy adults. For TCRbeta chain sequencing, PBMC samples from trial participants were taken at day 0 and at day 28 after the second dose. Study-wide findings and limitations: Reportedly, almost half of the unique spike-specific TCRs recognized epitopes lying outside the regions that are mutated in the B.1.351 and B.1.1.7 variants. Only five or six AZD1222 recipients were SARS-CoV-2 seropositive at baseline, limiting conclusions about previously exposed vaccinees. Participants were mostly white British and included more females than males, and it was suggested by the authors that clonal diversity may have been underestimated. In the small 56-69-year group, the increase in depth fell short of significance, most likely because of low power. The whole spike protein was spanned by vaccine-associated CD4 TCRs, and dominant responses were seen in regions 160-218 and 743-854. A significant rise in spike-specific TCR breadth and depth was observed after two AZD1222 doses relative to day 0 and relative to MenACWY recipients. Because no samples from the day 14 peak response were available, repertoires could be characterized only after the peak T cell response.

The CDR3 regions of human TCRbeta chains were analyzed by immunosequencing. The study's own analysis went as follows. TCRs in the repertoires were compared against a reference library of SARS-CoV-2-specific TCRs that had been generated with the MIRA antigen-specificity platform. Breadth was defined as the fraction of unique TCRs that were SARS-CoV-2-associated. Depth was defined as the fraction of total T cells that were SARS-CoV-2-associated. Using the MIRA data, every spike-specific TCR was mapped to the spike region that the TCR reacted to and assigned to either a CD4 or a CD8 class. Log10-transformed breadth and depth values were compared by one-way ANOVA with Sidak's multiple comparisons tests. TCRdb mirrors the immuneACCESS table, restricted to in-frame sequences. Some clones are absent from its copies; in checked studies, under half trace to an unresolved V gene, and the reason for the others is unknown. V and J calls and clone size are copied from that table; D and trimming were computed from the DNA. In this sample the table shows about 98,000 clones, almost 85% of which occur a single time. The ten largest account for about a sixth of the sample.

The sequence joins TRBV5-1 to TRBJ1-1, with no D gene named confidently. This clonotype was obtained from an adult in good health. Sequencing was performed on peripheral blood, taken on day 0 of AZD1222 vaccination. The DNA sequence follows: TGCGCCAGCAGCCCGGGGTCCCTGAGGTCTGAAGCTTTCTTT. It specifies CASSPGSLRSEAFF. Here the CDR3 is joined to the reference TRBV5-1 and TRBJ1-1 genes, and the full variable domain is: KAGVTQTPRYLIKTRGQQVTLSCSPISGHRSVSWYQQTPGQGLQFLFEYFSETQRNKGNFPGRFSGRQFSNSRSEMNVSTLELGDSALYLCASSPGSLRSEAFFGQGTRLTVV.